The 17 T cell receptor beta chains given below trace back to one sample, sequenced in a study of blood T cell repertoires in COVID-19. Generated by immunoSEQ multiplex PCR, the TCRdb table keeps only in-frame clones and is missing some. The data show around 130,000 clones, with around 87% seen just once and more than 3.5% held by the top ten. Input material: peripheral blood. All receptors come from an older woman with acute or convalescent COVID-19.

This rearrangement joins TRBV7-9 to TRBJ1-2; D is unclear. Deletions cut 9 bases from V and 5 bases from J, with 16 bases between. Germline CDR1 is SEHNR and CDR2 is FQNEAQ (reference sequence). The CDR3 is made up of 13 amino acids. The CDR3 DNA reads TGTGCCAGTTCCCGTTCTGATAGATATGGCTACACCTTC. It specifies CASSRSDRYGYTF.

The rearrangement uses TRBV24-1 and TRBJ1-1, with 8 positions matching TRBD1. After removal of 9 bases from V and 2 bases from J, the junction contained 7 bases not matched to a gene. Germline V gene lookup returns CDR1 KGHDR and CDR2 SFDVKD. The CDR3 has 14 residues. The CDR3, as DNA: TGTGCCACCTCCCGGGCAGGGGGCAACACTGAAGCTTTCTTT. It encodes CATSRAGGNTEAFF.

The V gene is TRBV6-5, the J gene TRBJ1-1, with a possible D match to TRBD1 (5 bases). The ends were cut back, 5 bases at V and 4 bases at J, with 11 bases in the middle. Looked up from germline, CDR1 is MNHEY and CDR2 is SVGAGI. This CDR3 is 13 amino acids long. The CDR3 region has the DNA TGTGCCAGCAGTCCTCAGGGAGGCACTGAAGCTTTCTTT. Translation gives CASSPQGGTEAFF.

V usage is TRBV5-1 and J usage is TRBJ2-7; 14 bases map to TRBD2. CDR1 is SGHRS, CDR2 YFSETQ, per germline. The CDR3 consists of 14 residues. Trimming removed 4 bases from V and 6 bases from J; junction bases left unmatched: 3. The CDR3 nucleotides are TGCGCCAGCAGCCTAGGGACTAGCGGGAGCGAGCAGTACGTC. It codes for CASSLGTSGSEQYV.

The J gene is TRBJ1-1, the V gene TRBV3-1 (or the pseudogene TRBV3-2); 9 bases are a match to TRBD1. The trim removed 5 bases at V and 4 bases at J, leaving 5 bases unmatched. The germline CDR1 and CDR2 sequences are LGHDT and YNNKEL (reference sequence). The CDR3 extends over 14 amino acids. CDR3 sequence reads: CASSWTGEGTEAFF. CDR3 nucleotides: TGTGCCAGCAGCTGGACAGGGGAGGGCACTGAAGCTTTCTTT.

This chain links TRBV5-6 with TRBJ1-5; D is unresolved. The V end lost 0 bases, the J end lost 4 bases, and 8 bases lay between the germline ends. This CDR3 comprises 14 residues. Germline CDR1 reads SGHDT; CDR2 reads YYEEEE. The CDR3 loop is CASSLGTVNQPQHF. The CDR3 coding sequence is TGTGCCAGCAGCTTGGGTACAGTTAATCAGCCCCAGCATTTT.

The chain joins TRBV28 to TRBJ2-1, with D possibly being TRBD2 (6 bases). Germline V gene sequence: CDR1 MDHEN, CDR2 SYDVKM. Deletions cut 4 bases from V and 0 bases from J, with 19 bases between. CDR3 length: 18 amino acids. CDR3 bases: TGTGCCAGCAGTTCCTATGGGAGGTCCCCTAGCTCCTACAATGAGCAGTTCTTC. Translating it yields CASSSYGRSPSSYNEQFF. Full variable domain (rest looked up from reference TRBV28 and TRBJ2-1): DVKVTQSSRYLVKRTGEKVFLECVQDMDHENMFWYRQDPGLGLRLIYFSYDVKMKEKGDIPEGYSVSREKKERFSLILESASTNQTSMYLCASSSYGRSPSSYNEQFFGPGTRLTVL.

The chain uses TRBV28 and TRBJ1-1, with D perhaps TRBD1 (6 bases). This CDR3 is 14 amino acids long. The germline V and J ends were trimmed by 2 bases and 1 base, with 8 bases remaining between them. From germline, CDR1 is MDHEN and CDR2 SYDVKM. CDR3 in amino acids: CASSLRTANTEAFF. The CDR3 DNA follows: TGTGCCAGCAGTTTAAGGACAGCGAACACTGAAGCTTTCTTT.

The chain combines TRBV9 with TRBJ2-1; TRBD1 is a possible D gene (6 bases). The germline V and J ends were trimmed by 0 bases and 2 bases, with 12 bases remaining between them. Germline CDR1 reads SGDLS; CDR2 reads YYNGEE. The CDR3 consists of 16 residues. CDR3 DNA: TGTGCCAGCAGCGTAGCTGGCGGACAGACCTACAATGAGCAGTTCTTC. Its translation is CASSVAGGQTYNEQFF.

J is TRBJ1-2 and V is TRBV15; 11 nucleotides line up with TRBD1. The CDR3 totals 15 residues. Germline V lookup: CDR1 LNHNV, CDR2 YYDKDF (reference sequence). Losses at the gene ends were 7 bases for V and 3 bases for J; bases not matched to a gene: 7. CDR3 sequence reads: CATIPWGQGDYGYTF. CDR3 coding DNA: TGTGCCACCATCCCATGGGGACAGGGGGACTATGGCTACACCTTC.

The chain has TRBV10-3 and TRBJ1-6; D gene uncertain. CDR1 and CDR2 (germline): ENHRY, SYGVKD. The CDR3 has 13 amino acids. V was shortened by 4 bases and J by 6 bases, with 7 bases between the two germline ends. The CDR3 sequence is CAISGLLNSPLHF. As DNA, the CDR3 is TGTGCCATCAGTGGGCTCCTTAATTCACCCCTCCACTTT.

This chain connects TRBV28 to TRBJ2-7; D is possibly TRBD1 (6 bases). There are 14 residues in the CDR3. Germline assignment: CDR1 MDHEN and CDR2 SYDVKM. With 9 bases removed from V and 0 bases from J, the gap between germline ends came to 15 bases. CDR3 in DNA: TGTGCCAGTACGGACAGCCGAAGCTCCTACGAGCAGTACTTC. This gives the protein CASTDSRSSYEQYF.

This chain joins TRBV12-3 or TRBV12-4 and TRBJ2-2; D gene unclear. Between the trimmed V and J ends, which lost 0 bases and 4 bases, there was a span of 3 bases. There are 13 residues in the CDR3. This chain's CDR3 is CASSLAATGELFF. DNA of the CDR3: TGTGCCAGCAGTTTAGCGGCCACCGGGGAGCTGTTTTTT.

The rearrangement joins TRBV5-1 to TRBJ2-1; 9 nucleotides agree with TRBD2. The CDR3 has 16 residues. CDR1 and CDR2 from the germline V gene are SGHRS and YFSETQ. V shed 7 bases and J 6 bases; nucleotides not matched to a gene: 14. The CDR3 sequence is CASGLGAGGPLNEQFF. CDR3 in DNA: TGCGCCAGCGGGCTTGGGGCGGGAGGGCCTCTCAATGAGCAGTTCTTC.

The rearrangement joins TRBV19 to TRBJ1-6, with D maybe TRBD1 (5 bases). The CDR3 extends over 14 amino acids. Trimming left V 7 bases short and J 5 bases short, with 12 bases between. The germline V gene has CDR1 LNHDA and CDR2 SQIVND (reference sequence). The CDR3, as DNA: TGTGCCAGTAATCAGGGCAGGAATAATTCACCCCTCCACTTT. This translates into CASNQGRNNSPLHF.

The V and J genes are TRBV9 and TRBJ2-7, with 12 bases aligning to TRBD1. CDR1 is SGDLS and CDR2 is YYNGEE in the germline V gene. CDR3 length: 14 residues. V lost 3 bases and J lost 6; bases outside the gene matches: 4. The CDR3 loop is CASSAGTGGVEQYF. The CDR3 nucleotides read TGTGCCAGCAGCGCGGGGACAGGGGGCGTCGAGCAGTACTTC.

J is TRBJ2-1 and V is TRBV7-2, with 9 bases that match TRBD1. This CDR3 has 15 residues. The V gene end was trimmed by 3 bases and the J gene end by 2 bases; junction bases not matched to a gene: 2. CDR1 and CDR2 (germline): SGHTA, FQGNSA. CDR3 protein: CASSFGTGTYNEQFF. CDR3 bases: TGTGCCAGCAGCTTCGGGACAGGGACCTACAATGAGCAGTTCTTC.